Given below is one TCR beta chain in context. This entry belongs to a study of CD8 T cells in ankylosing spondylitis. V was shortened by 3 bases and J by 2 bases, with 7 bases between the two germline ends. The CDR3 covers 12 residues. Germline CDR1 and CDR2: DFQATT and SNEGSKA (reference sequence). TCRdb re-derived calls from the 5' RACE reads in MiXCR, one entry per CDR3 protein. The top ten hold over 0.55% of the sample, which has some 250,000 distinct CDR3 sequences, roughly a quarter seen once. The source of this sequence is a male donor with ankylosing spondylitis or in good health (not recorded which). The chain combines TRBV20-1 with TRBJ2-5; no clear D. Sequenced sample: blood, either unsorted or a sorted T cell fraction (not recorded which). The CDR3 DNA is TGCAGTGCTAGTTCCAGACAAGAGACCCAGTACTTC. As protein: CSASSRQETQYF.